This record covers a single T cell receptor beta chain. Original data processing: For nucleated cells, counts were estimated from reference gene primer amplification. Sequencing used immunoSEQ multiplex PCR; TCRdb keeps in-frame clones, though not all of them. D and trimming come from the DNA, and the V and J calls and clone size come from that table. The data hold about 380,000 clones, with 70% to 90% observed a single time. These data originate in a study of blood T cell repertoires in COVID-19. V was cut by 7 bases and J by 1 base, with 7 bases left in between. There are 12 residues in the CDR3. Per germline, CDR1 LGHNT and CDR2 FRNRAP. Donors were grouped by their self-reported clinical history. Recovered status in Cohort 3 required two negative PCRs, clearance, or symptom resolution.

The genes are TRBV12-5 and TRBJ2-5; D call uncertain. The specimen sequenced was PBMCs or T cells enriched from blood (not recorded which). This clonotype was sampled from a woman under 30 who had recovered from COVID-19. The CDR3 nucleotides are TGTGCTAGTGTGGCCCTCCAAGAGACCCAGTACTTC. Protein product: CASVALQETQYF.